This T cell receptor beta chain was captured in a study of cytomegalovirus exposure and HLA in healthy donors. The wider study: From donors who were HLA-typed, an early data release held about 89 million unique TCRs.

Germline V gene sequence: CDR1 SGDLS, CDR2 YYNGEE. The CDR3 length is 17 residues. Trimming took off 0 bases at V and 1 base at J, with 11 bases between the two ends. The donors comprised healthy bone marrow donors. Regarding the study as a whole: As a later analysis showed, several of the most significant clusters appeared to be linked to common viral pathogens.

The PCR ran on 60 Vbeta and 13 Jbeta primers. This table comes from immunoSEQ multiplex PCR, and its TCRdb copy is limited to in-frame clones, with some not included. The table includes over 100,000 clones, around 75% detected once. As concerns this clone: Its cognate antigen is unknown.

The sequenced sample was PBMCs. This sequence originates from a woman in her twenties or thirties in good health and CMV-seronegative. The V and J genes are TRBV9 and TRBJ2-6; possible D gene TRBD2, 5 bases. The CDR3 region has the DNA TGTGCCAGCAGCGTAGGCGGGTTTGGGTCTGGGGCCAACGTCCTGACTTTC. Protein: CASSVGGFGSGANVLTF.